These 28 T cell receptor beta chains share one sample of origin, sequenced in a study of blood T cells in healthy people across ages. The use of a sample-barcoded 5' primer and a J-beta primer mix characterized a second PCR of about 7 to 12 cycles. Using its own MiXCR run on the 5' RACE reads, TCRdb lists one record per CDR3 protein. The sample consists of roughly 720,000 distinct CDR3 sequences, roughly 50% of them appearing once. The sequencing input was blood. The receptors were gathered from an older man in good health.

The V call is TRBV5-1, the J call TRBJ2-7; weak D call: TRBD1 (6 bases). The germline V and J ends were trimmed by 0 bases and 2 bases, with 12 bases remaining between them. The CDR3 is made up of 15 amino acids. Germline CDR1 and CDR2: SGHRS and YFSETQ. In DNA form, the CDR3 reads TGCGCCAGCAGCTTGGTTCAGGGGATGACCTACGAGCAGTACTTC. Translated: CASSLVQGMTYEQYF.

On this clonotype itself: At one of its ends the junction is not consistent with the germline gene, which may arise from a read error. This rearrangement joins TRBV3-1 to TRBJ2-4, with 8 bases fitting TRBD2. Germline V gene lookup returns CDR1 LGHDT and CDR2 YNNKEL (reference sequence). This CDR3 is built from 15 residues. This CDR3 is CASSQDPGTSLEQYF. CDR3 nucleotides: TGTGCCAGCAGTCAAGATCCCGGGACTAGTCTGGAGCAGTACTTC.

V usage is TRBV3-1 and J usage is TRBJ1-3; tentatively, D is TRBD1 (6 bases). Germline values: CDR1 LGHDT, CDR2 YNNKEL (reference sequence). The CDR3 runs 13 residues. Trimming left V 8 bases short and J 1 base short, with 9 bases between. In nucleotides, the CDR3 is TGTGCCAGCTCCACAGGGTCTGGAAACACCATATATTTT. Its protein product is CASSTGSGNTIYF.

The CDR3 reads CATRLGTDTQYF. In DNA form, the CDR3 reads TGTGCCACCAGGCTAGGGACAGATACGCAGTATTTT. The chain uses TRBV12-3 or TRBV12-4 and TRBJ2-3; D not certain. The CDR3 runs to 12 residues. V shed 10 bases and J shed 3 bases, with 11 bases lying between them.

This clonotype was counted between two and nine times. The chain has TRBV15 and TRBJ2-3, with TRBD2 as a possible D gene (6 bases). The length of the CDR3 is 13 residues. Germline V gene sequence: CDR1 LNHNV, CDR2 YYDKDF (reference sequence). The V end was cut by 3 bases, the J end by 4 bases, with 8 bases between. The CDR3 loop is CATSSGSADTQYF. The CDR3 region has the DNA TGTGCCACCAGCAGCGGGAGCGCAGATACGCAGTATTTT.

Here the CDR3 DNA reads TGTGCCAGCAGTTCGGGCAGGGCGTACGTCGAGCAGTACTTC. Its protein product is CASSSGRAYVEQYF. The chain recombines TRBV6-6 with TRBJ2-7; D might be TRBD1 (5 bases). Germline lookup yields CDR1 MNHNY and CDR2 SVGAGI (reference sequence). The CDR3 consists of 14 residues. V lost 4 bases to trimming and J lost 6 bases, with 16 bases between them.

The chain employs TRBV2 and TRBJ2-7, with 9 bases identical to TRBD2. J was trimmed by 7 bases and V by 3 bases; bases with no gene match: 10. This CDR3 is 15 amino acids long. The germline V gene encodes CDR1 SNHLY and CDR2 FYNNEI. The CDR3 spells CASSEVLAGVGEQYF. DNA of the CDR3: TGTGCCAGCAGTGAGGTTTTAGCGGGAGTTGGTGAGCAGTACTTC.

This chain joins TRBV3-1 and TRBJ2-4; 9 nucleotides line up with TRBD1. TRBJ2-7 matches the DNA end more closely, so the J call is doubtful. The CDR3 has 15 residues. CDR1 LGHDT and CDR2 YNNKEL come from the germline V gene (reference sequence). The CDR3, as DNA: TGTGCCAGCAGCCTCAAGGGGACAGGGTATTACGAGCAGTACTTC. It encodes CASSLKGTGYYEQYF.

The gene calls are TRBV20-1 and TRBJ2-2, with 7 bases aligning to TRBD2. The trim removed 1 base at V and 0 bases at J, leaving 2 bases unmatched. Germline CDR1 and CDR2: DFQATT and SNEGSKA (reference sequence). The CDR3 runs 15 residues. CDR3 region: CSARVAGANTGELFF. The CDR3 nucleotides are TGCAGTGCTAGAGTCGCGGGGGCGAACACCGGGGAGCTGTTTTTT.

Notes on this clonotype: The germline gene is not matched at one end of the junction; a read error may be the cause. V is TRBV20-1 and J is TRBJ2-1; D is ambiguous. Germline V gene data show CDR1 as DFQATT and CDR2 as SNEGSKA (reference sequence). The CDR3 length is 13 residues. CDR3 loop: CSARGHSYNEQLF. The CDR3 nucleotides read TGCAGTGCTAGAGGACACAGCTACAATGAGCAGTTGTTC.

This clonotype was detected only a few times. V gene TRBV9 combines with J gene TRBJ2-7; no reliable D call. In germline, CDR1 is SGDLS, CDR2 YYNGEE. The V and J ends lost 0 bases and 5 bases respectively, with 12 bases between them. The CDR3 consists of 14 residues. CDR3 bases: TGTGCCAGCAGCGTAGCAGGATCCCGGGACGAGCAGTACTTC. Translation gives CASSVAGSRDEQYF.

The chain carries TRBV5-1 and TRBJ2-3, with D possibly matching TRBD1 (6 bases). Germline V gene lookup returns CDR1 SGHRS and CDR2 YFSETQ. This CDR3 contains 16 residues. Trimming shortened V by 3 bases and J by 4 bases, and 18 bases separated the two germline ends. The CDR3 region has the DNA TGCGCCAGCAGCTGGCAGGGGACCGGAGGAGCAGATACGCAGTATTTT. Protein: CASSWQGTGGADTQYF.

This clonotype was detected a few times. The chain employs TRBV2 and TRBJ2-5; 9 bases match TRBD1. The germline CDR1 and CDR2 sequences are SNHLY and FYNNEI. Germline trimming cut 5 bases from V and 1 base from J; bases unmatched to any gene: 11. The CDR3 totals 17 residues. The CDR3 bases are TGTGCCAGCAGTTCGCCGACAGGGGGGAGAGGCCAAGAGACCCAGTACTTC. This sequence encodes CASSSPTGGRGQETQYF.

The gene calls are TRBV6-1 and TRBJ2-4; 7 bases match TRBD1. The J call is doubtful: the DNA matches TRBJ2-7 better. Germline V gene data show CDR1 as MNHNS and CDR2 as SASEGT. CDR3 length: 14 amino acids. Here the CDR3 reads CASSQRDSSYEQYF. In nucleotides, the CDR3 is TGTGCCAGCAGCCAAAGGGACAGTTCCTACGAGCAGTACTTC.

J is TRBJ2-5 and V is TRBV7-6; the match to TRBD2 covers 14 bases. Per the germline V gene, CDR1 is SGHVS and CDR2 is FNYEAQ. V lost 6 bases to trimming and J lost 6 bases; unmatched junction nucleotides: 9. CDR3 length equals 16 residues. The CDR3 DNA follows: TGTGCCAGCAGACAAGCCGGGACTAGCGGGAGCCAGACCCAGTACTTC. Amino acids: CASRQAGTSGSQTQYF.

The CDR3 nucleotides are TGCAGTGCTACTTCAAGCTCCTACAATGAGCAGTTCTTC. It codes for CSATSSSYNEQFF. The chain carries TRBV20-1 and TRBJ2-1, with D unclear. Deletions cut 4 bases from V and 0 bases from J, with 7 bases between. This CDR3 is 13 amino acids long. The germline gives CDR1 DFQATT, CDR2 SNEGSKA (reference sequence).

The V gene is TRBV20-1, the J gene TRBJ2-3, with TRBD2 matching 7 bases. The CDR3 contains 15 residues. Germline values: CDR1 DFQATT, CDR2 SNEGSKA (reference sequence). V gave up 3 bases and J gave up 0 bases; unmatched junction bases: 6. CDR3 protein: CSASKRRESTDTQYF. In DNA form, the CDR3 reads TGCAGTGCTAGCAAGAGGCGGGAGAGCACAGATACGCAGTATTTT.

This clonotype is a singleton in its sample. The J gene is TRBJ2-1, the V gene TRBV25-1, with D unresolved. Germline assignment: CDR1 MGHDK and CDR2 SYGVNS. CDR3 length: 14 residues. V gave up 3 bases and J gave up 5 bases, with 11 bases separating them. The CDR3 region has the DNA TGTGCCAGCAGTGACCGACGGAACCACAATGAGCAGTTCTTC. This codes for CASSDRRNHNEQFF. Looking up the rest from reference TRBV25-1 and TRBJ2-1 gives the full variable domain: EADIYQTPRYLVIGTGKKITLECSQTMGHDKMYWYQQDPGMELHLIHYSYGVNSTEKGDLSSESTVSRIRTEHFPLTLESARPSHTSQYLCASSDRRNHNEQFFGPGTRLTVL.

V gene TRBV11-3 combines with J gene TRBJ2-1; D is undetermined. The CDR3 is 16 residues long. Germline assignment: CDR1 SGHNT and CDR2 YENEEA. V was shortened by 1 base and J by 0 bases, with 10 bases between the two germline ends. The DNA for the CDR3 is TGTGCCAGCAGCTTAGGTCGGTGGGGCTCCTACAATGAGCAGTTCTTC. Its translation: CASSLGRWGSYNEQFF.

At least ten counts were recorded for this clonotype. The chain joins TRBV20-1 to TRBJ2-3, with a tentative D call TRBD2 (5 bases). CDR1 and CDR2 (germline): DFQATT, SNEGSKA (reference sequence). This CDR3 has 10 residues. CDR3 sequence (DNA): TGCAGGGTCGGGGCAGATACGCAGTATTTT. Its protein is CRVGADTQYF.

The chain recombines TRBV24-1 with TRBJ1-6, with 12 positions matching TRBD1. Germline loops: CDR1 KGHDR, CDR2 SFDVKD. J gave up 7 bases and V 8 bases, and 8 bases lay outside the gene matches. The CDR3 consists of 16 residues. The CDR3 here is CATKGTGGTWNSPLHF. CDR3 bases: TGTGCCACCAAAGGGACAGGGGGCACGTGGAATTCACCCCTCCACTTT.

This clonotype appeared a single time. The chain is built from TRBV29-1 and TRBJ2-7, with 8 bases lining up with TRBD1. Per the germline V gene, CDR1 is SQVTM and CDR2 is ANQGSEA. CDR3 length equals 15 residues. V was clipped by 6 bases and J by 1 base; unmatched bases: 11. The CDR3 DNA is TGCAGCGTCGCGTGGCTCGGACAGGGTTCCTACGAGCAGTACTTC. This encodes CSVAWLGQGSYEQYF.

This clonotype was counted many times. The rearrangement uses TRBV20-1 and TRBJ2-7, with 8 bases aligning to TRBD2. The V and J ends lost 0 bases and 4 bases, in that order; junction bases with no gene match: 8. The CDR3 consists of 15 residues. Germline CDR1 is DFQATT and CDR2 is SNEGSKA (reference sequence). CDR3 bases: TGCAGTGCTAGAGAGACCGGGAGGGGACCTTACGAGCAGTACTTC. Its translation is CSARETGRGPYEQYF.

A few counts support this clonotype. The gene calls are TRBV6-5 and TRBJ2-5, with D unclear. CDR3 length: 14 residues. V lost 0 bases and J 4 bases, leaving 9 bases between the germline ends. Per germline, CDR1 MNHEY and CDR2 SVGAGI. The CDR3 loop reads CASSYSLPGETQYF. The CDR3 DNA follows: TGTGCCAGCAGTTACTCTTTGCCTGGAGAGACCCAGTACTTC.

V usage is TRBV7-9 and J usage is TRBJ2-7; 7 nucleotides line up with TRBD1. The CDR3 is 13 amino acids. The germline gives CDR1 SEHNR, CDR2 FQNEAQ (reference sequence). The ends lost 7 bases at V and 5 bases at J; junction bases unmatched: 8. The CDR3 region is CASTSRGLDEQYF. CDR3 nucleotides: TGTGCCAGCACCTCGAGGGGGCTCGACGAGCAGTACTTC.

The chain carries TRBV5-1 and TRBJ2-7; D is unresolved. V dropped 0 bases and J dropped 5 bases, with 9 bases sitting between them. The CDR3 consists of 13 residues. Germline V CDR1 and CDR2: SGHRS, YFSETQ. CDR3 sequence reads: CASSLGTVDEQYF. The CDR3, as DNA: TGCGCCAGCAGCTTGGGGACGGTCGACGAGCAGTACTTC.

In its sample, this clonotype was seen a few times. The chain couples TRBV7-2 to TRBJ2-4, with D maybe TRBD2 (5 bases). Germline lookup yields CDR1 SGHTA and CDR2 FQGNSA. Trimming shortened V by 5 bases and J by 13 bases, and 24 bases separated the two germline ends. The length of the CDR3 is 15 residues. This CDR3 reads CASSPLGRGFGEQYF. The DNA of the CDR3 is TGTGCCAGCAGCCCCTTAGGGAGAGGGTTTGGGGAGCAGTACTTC.

The chain recombines TRBV12-3 or TRBV12-4 with TRBJ2-2; no definite D call. Deletions cut 5 bases from V and 9 bases from J, with 16 bases between. The CDR3 covers 14 residues. DNA of the CDR3: TGTGCCAGCAGTGTAGATCCAGAAATCCGGGAGCTGTTTTTT. Its translation: CASSVDPEIRELFF.